These T cell receptor beta chains were read from a single sample in a study of response to subunit inactivated influenza vaccine. TCRdb called the RT-PCR reads again in MiXCR, with one record for every CDR3 protein. There are roughly 700,000 distinct CDR3 sequences in the sample; around 14% occur only once, and around 6.5% lies in the top ten. The sample here was PBMCs from blood, taken around 14 days before vaccination. The receptors come from a man aged 50-60 years who received an inactivated influenza vaccine. The CDR3 runs from the conserved cysteine through the conserved F or W. Fields, in order: D gene, V gene, clone size, J gene, CDR3 protein, CDR3 DNA. The D gene is left open where the match is weak. Clone sizes are given selectively: once, few, many, or a class where the clone is expanded.

>NA|TRBV18|many|TRBJ2-5
CASSPPGLAETQYF
TGTGCCAGCTCACCGCCGGGTCTCGCAGAGACCCAGTACTTC
>NA|TRBV6-2/TRBV6-3|NA|TRBJ2-7
CASRRDTGSYEQYF
TGTGCCAGCCGCCGGGACACGGGGTCCTACGAGCAGTACTTC
>TRBD1|TRBV7-9|few|TRBJ2-7
CASSIGGQGYEQYF
TGTGCCAGCAGCATAGGGGGACAGGGTTACGAGCAGTACTTC
>NA|TRBV28|NA|TRBJ2-7
CASSFASVRSYEQYF
TGTGCCAGCAGTTTTGCGTCGGTCAGATCCTACGAGCAGTACTTC
>NA|TRBV12-3/TRBV12-4|NA|TRBJ2-5
CASSGVGQETQYF
TGTGCCAGCAGTGGGGTGGGACAAGAGACCCAGTACTTC
>NA|TRBV4-3|many|TRBJ2-3
CASSQDFRGSTDTQYF
TGCGCCAGCAGCCAAGATTTTCGGGGATCCACAGATACGCAGTATTTT
>NA|TRBV20-1|NA|TRBJ1-5
CSARDPQGGNQPQHF
TGCAGTGCTAGAGATCCTCAGGGAGGCAATCAGCCCCAGCATTTT
>NA|TRBV5-4|NA|TRBJ2-5
CASSLHTGQETQYF
TGTGCCAGCAGCTTGCACACAGGACAAGAGACCCAGTACTTC
>NA|TRBV7-9|many|TRBJ1-1
CASSLEQGEAFF
TGTGCCAGCAGCTTAGAACAGGGTGAAGCTTTCTTT
>TRBD1|TRBV7-9|few|TRBJ2-3
CASSLGTGGGTDTQYF
TGTGCCAGCAGCTTAGGGACAGGGGGAGGCACAGATACGCAGTATTTT
>TRBD1|TRBV5-1|NA|TRBJ1-6
CASSSTGVRSPLHF
TGCGCCAGCAGCTCCACAGGGGTCAGGTCACCCCTCCACTTT
>NA|TRBV7-2|NA|TRBJ2-7
CASSSPSAGPEQYF
TGTGCCAGCAGCTCCCCCTCAGCCGGACCCGAGCAGTACTTC
>NA|TRBV6-2/TRBV6-3|few|TRBJ2-7
CASSRRRAQGYEQYF
TGTGCCAGCAGTCGGAGAAGGGCGCAGGGTTACGAGCAGTACTTC
>TRBD1|TRBV4-1|NA|TRBJ2-1
CASSQRGTAAYNEQFF
TGCGCCAGCAGCCAACGAGGGACAGCCGCCTACAATGAGCAGTTCTTC
>NA|TRBV25-1|many|TRBJ1-2
CASSERAQGLGYTF
TGTGCCAGCAGTGAAAGGGCACAGGGCCTTGGCTACACCTTC
>NA|TRBV3-2|many|TRBJ2-3
CASQLRLAGNTDTQYF
TGTGCCAGTCAGCTTCGGCTAGCGGGGAACACAGATACGCAGTATTTT
>NA|TRBV10-3|few|TRBJ2-7
CAISESGSSYEQYF
TGTGCCATCAGTGAGTCAGGCAGCTCCTACGAGCAGTACTTC
>NA|TRBV6-1|NA|TRBJ1-5
CASSGRGNNQPQHF
TGTGCCAGCAGTGGCAGGGGTAATAATCAGCCCCAGCATTTT
>TRBD1|TRBV12-3/TRBV12-4|NA|TRBJ1-4
CTSSLGTGLNEKLFF
TGTACCAGCAGTTTGGGGACAGGCCTTAATGAAAAACTGTTTTTT
>NA|TRBV15|NA|TRBJ2-7
CATSRVRTGSSYEQYF
TGTGCCACCAGCAGAGTGAGAACAGGTTCCTCCTACGAGCAGTACTTC
>NA|TRBV21-1|few|TRBJ1-6
CASSKGKRGQARGSYNSPLHF
TGTGCCAGCAGCAAAGGCAAAAGGGGACAGGCTCGGGGTTCCTATAATTCACCCCTCCACTTT
>NA|TRBV18|NA|TRBJ1-2
CASSPSMVMGYGYTF
TGTGCCAGCTCACCAAGCATGGTAATGGGCTATGGCTACACCTTC
>NA|TRBV4-2|few|TRBJ1-1
CASSQDLGRTLNTEAFF
TGTGCCAGCAGCCAAGATCTGGGACGGACCCTGAACACTGAAGCTTTCTTT
>TRBD1|TRBV6-5|NA|TRBJ2-1
CASSYSNPGQGYEQFF
TGTGCCAGCAGTTACTCGAACCCGGGACAGGGGTATGAGCAGTTCTTC
>TRBD2|TRBV6-2/TRBV6-3|many|TRBJ2-3
CASRLIAGGSTDTQYF
TGTGCCAGCAGGCTTATAGCGGGAGGAAGCACAGATACGCAGTATTTT
>TRBD2|TRBV5-1|few|TRBJ2-5
CASSLSGGAMETQYF
TGCGCCAGCAGCCTTAGCGGGGGGGCCATGGAGACCCAGTACTTC
>NA|TRBV5-1|few|TRBJ2-1
CASSLGGSGNEQFF
TGCGCCAGCAGCTTGGGGGGTAGCGGCAATGAGCAGTTCTTC
>NA|TRBV12-3/TRBV12-4|few|TRBJ1-1
CASRENRLGANTEAFF
TGTGCCAGCAGGGAGAACCGACTTGGGGCGAACACTGAAGCTTTCTTT
>NA|TRBV3-1|NA|TRBJ1-2
CASSHSSGSLDGYTF
TGTGCCAGCAGCCACAGCAGCGGATCCCTCGACGGCTACACCTTC
>NA|TRBV6-5|few|TRBJ2-7
CASSYGGWGVPYEQYF
TGTGCCAGCAGTTACGGGGGGTGGGGGGTTCCCTACGAGCAGTACTTC
>TRBD1|TRBV2|NA|TRBJ2-5
CASKPGQGAGETQYF
TGTGCCAGCAAACCGGGACAGGGGGCTGGAGAGACCCAGTACTTC
>NA|TRBV4-2|few|TRBJ2-1
CASSKGLFHEQFF
TGTGCCAGCAGCAAAGGATTATTTCATGAGCAGTTCTTC
>TRBD1|TRBV27|few|TRBJ1-5
CASRTGQGPNQPQHF
TGTGCCAGCAGGACAGGACAGGGGCCTAATCAGCCCCAGCATTTT
>NA|TRBV28|few|TRBJ2-1
CASSPGPNNNEQFF
TGTGCCAGCAGTCCGGGACCAAACAACAATGAGCAGTTCTTC
>NA|TRBV28|NA|TRBJ2-7
CASRHLTTRGRAVEQYF
TGTGCCAGCAGACATCTAACGACCCGGGGCCGGGCGGTCGAGCAGTACTTC
>NA|TRBV25-1|few|TRBJ2-2
CASSERANTGELFF
TGTGCCAGCAGTGAGCGAGCGAACACCGGGGAGCTGTTTTTT
>TRBD2|TRBV18|NA|TRBJ2-7
CASSSGLAGGPKTYEQYF
TGTGCCAGCTCATCGGGACTAGCGGGAGGGCCTAAAACCTACGAGCAGTACTTC
>NA|TRBV19|few|TRBJ1-1
CASSSWGQNTEAFF
TGTGCCAGTAGTTCCTGGGGACAGAACACTGAAGCTTTCTTT
>NA|TRBV9|few|TRBJ2-5
CASSPRGGEETQYF
TGTGCCAGCAGCCCTAGGGGGGGAGAAGAGACCCAGTACTTC
>TRBD2|TRBV4-3|NA|TRBJ2-1
CASSQELGASGGHEQFF
TGCGCCAGCAGCCAAGAGCTAGGGGCTAGCGGGGGGCATGAGCAGTTCTTC
>TRBD2|TRBV7-9|NA|TRBJ2-1
CASSLDAGGWNEQFF
TGTGCCAGCAGCTTAGATGCGGGAGGGTGGAATGAGCAGTTCTTC
>NA|TRBV11-2|NA|TRBJ2-5
CASSLVGGTRLETQYF
TGTGCCAGCAGCTTAGTTGGGGGGACCCGTCTGGAGACCCAGTACTTC
>TRBD1|TRBV7-2|many|TRBJ1-2
CASSYRGVAGYTF
TGTGCCAGCAGCTACAGGGGGGTGGCTGGCTACACCTTC
>NA|TRBV20-1|few|TRBJ2-3
CSASKGSPPDTQYF
TGCAGTGCTAGTAAAGGCTCCCCCCCAGATACGCAGTATTTT
>NA|TRBV4-3|many|TRBJ1-2
CASSQEFPRANYGYTF
TGCGCCAGCAGCCAAGAGTTCCCCAGAGCTAACTATGGCTACACCTTC
>NA|TRBV6-5|NA|TRBJ2-7
CASSYITQGGQAEQYF
TGTGCCAGCAGTTATATAACCCAGGGTGGCCAGGCCGAGCAGTACTTC
>TRBD1|TRBV5-5|NA|TRBJ1-1
CASSFYDRAGRTEAFF
TGTGCCAGCAGCTTTTACGACAGGGCGGGTAGGACTGAAGCTTTCTTT
>NA|TRBV7-9|few|TRBJ2-1
CASSPDYSGYEQFF
TGTGCCAGCAGCCCGGACTACTCAGGGTATGAGCAGTTCTTC
>NA|TRBV12-3/TRBV12-4|few|TRBJ2-3
CAASPPGGNTQYF
TGTGCCGCCTCCCCCCCCGGGGGCAATACGCAGTATTTT
>NA|TRBV12-3/TRBV12-4|NA|TRBJ2-7
CASSPGLWQGEQYF
TGTGCCAGCAGCCCGGGACTTTGGCAGGGTGAGCAGTACTTC
>TRBD2|TRBV14|many|TRBJ2-1
CASSPWREGTNEQFF
TGTGCCAGCAGCCCCTGGCGGGAGGGGACCAATGAGCAGTTCTTC
>NA|TRBV6-2/TRBV6-3|NA|TRBJ2-7
CASSYSGTLQQYF
TGTGCCAGCAGTTACTCAGGGACTCTCCAGCAGTACTTC
>NA|TRBV20-1|few|TRBJ2-7
CSARGGFNSYEQYF
TGCAGTGCTAGAGGCGGGTTCAACTCCTACGAGCAGTACTTC
>NA|TRBV30|few|TRBJ1-3
CAWSVQGAGNTIYF
TGTGCCTGGAGTGTACAGGGTGCTGGAAACACCATATATTTT
>NA|TRBV6-5|NA|TRBJ2-1
CASSSYPPPSSYNEQFF
TGTGCCAGCAGTTCCTACCCCCCCCCGAGCTCCTACAATGAGCAGTTCTTC